These 8 T cell receptor beta chains originate from one sample sequenced in a study of blood T cell repertoires in COVID-19. Method: immunoSEQ multiplex PCR; TCRdb's copy keeps in-frame clones and lacks some. This sample has tens of thousands of clones, with 70% to 90% found just once. What was sequenced was peripheral blood. These receptors all stem from a woman aged 45-65 years with COVID-19, enrolled during active disease.

This clone occurred once. The CDR3 DNA follows: TGTGCCAGCAGGGGGACAGGCTATGGCTACACCTTC. The encoded protein is CASRGTGYGYTF. The chain recombines TRBV6-5 with TRBJ1-2, with 8 positions matching TRBD1. Germline values: CDR1 MNHEY, CDR2 SVGAGI. V lost 6 bases, J lost 4 bases, and 1 base stayed unmatched. The CDR3 loop spans 12 amino acids.

The chain has TRBV9 and TRBJ2-2, with a weak D call TRBD1 (5 bases). V gave up 4 bases and J gave up 4 bases, with 14 bases separating them. CDR3 size: 15 residues. Germline V gene sequence: CDR1 SGDLS, CDR2 YYNGEE. The DNA for the CDR3 is TGTGCCAGCAGCCCCTCGGCAGGGATCACCGGGGAGCTGTTTTTT. It specifies CASSPSAGITGELFF.

This chain joins TRBV24-1 and TRBJ2-2; 11 bases line up with TRBD1. CDR3 size: 18 residues. V shed 5 bases, J shed 4 bases, and the junction held 11 bases outside the gene matches. Looked up from germline, CDR1 is KGHDR and CDR2 is SFDVKD. Written as DNA, the CDR3 is TGTGCCACCAGTGCCCTAACCGGACAGGGGGCGTCCACCGGGGAGCTGTTTTTT. It specifies CATSALTGQGASTGELFF.

The chain has TRBV30 and TRBJ2-7; TRBD2 matches at 8 bases. The germline gives CDR1 GTSNPN, CDR2 SVGIG (reference sequence). The CDR3 runs to 14 residues. Losses at the gene ends were 6 bases for V and 5 bases for J; bases not matched to a gene: 12. As DNA, the CDR3 is TGTGCCTGTTCCAAGGAGACTAGCGTCCACGAGCAGTACTTC. The encoded protein is CACSKETSVHEQYF.

This sequence joins TRBV19 and TRBJ2-6, with D possibly TRBD1 on 5 matching bases. CDR3 length: 15 residues. V was cut by 4 bases and J by 2 bases, with 9 bases left in between. Germline-derived CDR1 and CDR2 are LNHDA and SQIVND (reference sequence). CDR3: CASSTQGTGANVLTF. Here the CDR3 DNA reads TGTGCCAGTAGTACCCAGGGAACTGGGGCCAACGTCCTGACTTTC.

This clone was detected only a few times. V usage is TRBV7-8 and J usage is TRBJ2-7, with 7 bases that match TRBD1. CDR3 length: 16 amino acids. Losses at the gene ends were 6 bases for V and 0 bases for J; bases not matched to a gene: 11. CDR1 and CDR2 (germline): SGHVS, FQNEAQ. Here the CDR3 DNA reads TGTGCCAGCAGGGGGCTTCGGGCAGGGGGCTCCTACGAGCAGTACTTC. Translation gives CASRGLRAGGSYEQYF.

This chain uses TRBV6-6 with TRBJ1-1; no firm D call. The V and J ends lost 6 bases and 0 bases respectively, with 17 bases between them. The V gene's germline CDR1 is MNHNY and CDR2 SVGAGI (reference sequence). The CDR3 runs 16 residues. The chain's CDR3 is CASSHRPQAMNTEAFF. CDR3 bases: TGTGCCAGCAGCCATAGACCGCAGGCAATGAACACTGAAGCTTTCTTT.

V gene TRBV4-3 combines with J gene TRBJ2-3; TRBD2 aligns across 10 bases. This CDR3 is 17 amino acids long. With V trimmed by 1 base and J by 6 bases, 10 bases remained unmatched. The germline V gene encodes CDR1 LGHNA and CDR2 YSLEER. The CDR3 loop is CASSQGTLAGEVDTQYF. DNA of the CDR3: TGCGCCAGCAGCCAAGGGACCCTAGCGGGAGAGGTGGATACGCAGTATTTT.